This TCR beta chain was sequenced for a study of blood T cells in healthy people across ages. Study-wide context: Through template switching, about one barcoded beta molecule was captured per two T cells, as measured in model experiments. General study results and limits: Any changes in expanded clonotypes were possibly confounded, as donor CMV status remained unknown.

This clonotype appeared a few times. The antigen is not known. In germline, CDR1 is KGHDR, CDR2 SFDVKD. The CDR3 runs to 16 residues. Trimming removed 0 bases at V and 0 bases at J, with 11 bases between. The use of a sample-barcoded 5' primer and a J-beta primer mix characterized a second PCR of roughly 7 to 11 cycles. Each of the cDNA molecules was tagged by a template-switch adaptor with 12 random nucleotides. TCRdb reprocessed the 5' RACE reads with MiXCR, giving one entry per CDR3 protein. The sample has 850,000 to 1,300,000 distinct CDR3 sequences, more than 40% seen once. Material for sequencing was blood. This clonotype originated in an older woman in good health. The V call is TRBV24-1, the J call TRBJ2-7, with D unresolved. The CDR3 protein is CATSDLVIDPSYEQYF. CDR3 coding DNA: TGTGCCACCAGTGATTTGGTCATCGATCCCTCCTACGAGCAGTACTTC.